This T cell receptor beta chain was documented in a study of identical twins. Per the germline V gene, CDR1 is MNHEY and CDR2 is SMNVEV (reference sequence). The V gene lost 8 bases and the J gene lost 1 base, with 14 bases spanning the gap. This CDR3 is built from 14 residues. This clonotype has just a few counts. TCRdb reanalysed the 5' RACE reads using MiXCR and keeps one entry per CDR3 protein. This sample has 240,000 or so distinct CDR3 sequences, with more than 9% found just once. The specimen was memory T cells sorted from blood. The TCR sequence derives from a man between 50 and 59 years old in good health. The chain links TRBV27 to TRBJ1-1, with a possible D match to TRBD1 (5 bases). CDR3 nucleotide sequence: TGTGCCAGCTACCCACGGGACGGGAACACTGAAGCTTTCTTT. As protein: CASYPRDGNTEAFF.